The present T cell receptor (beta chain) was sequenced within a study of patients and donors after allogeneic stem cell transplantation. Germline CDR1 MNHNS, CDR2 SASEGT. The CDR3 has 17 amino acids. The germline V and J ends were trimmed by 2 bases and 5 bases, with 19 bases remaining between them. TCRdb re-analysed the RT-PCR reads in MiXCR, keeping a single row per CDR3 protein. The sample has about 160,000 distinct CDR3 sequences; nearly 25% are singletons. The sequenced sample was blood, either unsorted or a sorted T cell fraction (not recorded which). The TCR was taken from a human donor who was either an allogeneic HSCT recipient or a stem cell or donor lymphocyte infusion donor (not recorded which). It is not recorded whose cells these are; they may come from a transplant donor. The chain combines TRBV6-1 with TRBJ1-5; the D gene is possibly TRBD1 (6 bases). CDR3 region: CASSEMYMGASYQPQHF. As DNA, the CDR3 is TGTGCCAGCAGTGAAATGTATATGGGGGCGTCCTATCAGCCCCAGCATTTT.